The TCR beta chain described here comes from a study of shared clonotypes between healthy human individuals. V lost 3 bases and J lost 4, with 11 bases in between. The germline CDR1 and CDR2 sequences are SGHRS and YFSETQ. The CDR3 is 14 amino acids. This clone turned up a few times. Sequencing used immunoSEQ multiplex PCR; TCRdb keeps in-frame clones, though not all of them. This table holds about 2 million clones, 85% to 95% found once. V is TRBV5-1 and J is TRBJ1-3; maybe TRBD1 (5 bases). The specimen was naive CD4+ T cells sorted from blood. Subset: CD45RA+ positively selected. The sequence was collected from a man aged 18 to 30 in good health. The DNA for the CDR3 is TGCGCCAGCAGCTCGAACGGGGCAGGAAACACCATATATTTT. Translated, it gives CASSSNGAGNTIYF.